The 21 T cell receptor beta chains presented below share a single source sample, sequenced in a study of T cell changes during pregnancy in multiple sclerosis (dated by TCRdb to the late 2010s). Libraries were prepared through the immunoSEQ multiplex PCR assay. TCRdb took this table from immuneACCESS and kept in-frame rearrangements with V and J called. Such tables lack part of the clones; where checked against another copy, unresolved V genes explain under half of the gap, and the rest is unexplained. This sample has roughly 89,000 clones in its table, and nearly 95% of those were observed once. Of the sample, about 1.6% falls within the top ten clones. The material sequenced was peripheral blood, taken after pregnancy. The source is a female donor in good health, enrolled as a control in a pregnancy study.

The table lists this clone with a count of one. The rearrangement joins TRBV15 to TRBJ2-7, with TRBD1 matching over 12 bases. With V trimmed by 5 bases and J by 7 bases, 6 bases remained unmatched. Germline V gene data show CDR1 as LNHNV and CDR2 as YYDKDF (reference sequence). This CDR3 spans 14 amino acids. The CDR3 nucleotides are TGTGCCACCAGCGCCGGGACAGGGGGCTGGGAGCAGTACTTC. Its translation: CATSAGTGGWEQYF.

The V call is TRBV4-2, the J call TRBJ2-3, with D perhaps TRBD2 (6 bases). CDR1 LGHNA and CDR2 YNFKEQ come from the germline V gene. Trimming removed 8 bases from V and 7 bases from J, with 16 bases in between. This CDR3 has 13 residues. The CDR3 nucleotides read TGTGCCAGCGCAGGTACGGGGGAAAATACGCAGTATTTT. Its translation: CASAGTGENTQYF.

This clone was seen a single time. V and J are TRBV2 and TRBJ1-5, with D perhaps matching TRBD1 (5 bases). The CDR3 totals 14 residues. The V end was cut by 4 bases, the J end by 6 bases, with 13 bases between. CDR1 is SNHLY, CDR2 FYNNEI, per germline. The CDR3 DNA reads TGTGCCAGCAGTGTTCAGGGAAAGGGTCAGCCCCAGCATTTT. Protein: CASSVQGKGQPQHF. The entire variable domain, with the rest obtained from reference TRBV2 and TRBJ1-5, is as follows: EPEVTQTPSHQVTQMGQEVILRCVPISNHLYFYWYRQILGQKVEFLVSFYNNEISEKSEIFDDQFSVERPDGSNFTLKIRSTKLEDSAMYFCASSVQGKGQPQHFGDGTRLSIL.

The CDR3, as DNA: TGCAGTGCTAGACCGGCAGATACGCAGTATTTT. Protein: CSARPADTQYF. This rearrangement joins TRBV20-1 to TRBJ2-3; D is uncertain. This CDR3 comprises 11 residues. CDR1 is DFQATT and CDR2 is SNEGSKA in the germline V gene (reference sequence). V gave up 2 bases and J gave up 4 bases, with 4 bases separating them.

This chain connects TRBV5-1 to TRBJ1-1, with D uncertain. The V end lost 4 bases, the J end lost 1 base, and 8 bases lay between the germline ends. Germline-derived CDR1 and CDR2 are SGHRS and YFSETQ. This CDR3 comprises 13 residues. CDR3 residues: CASSEYRNTEAFF. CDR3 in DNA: TGCGCCAGCAGCGAGTACAGGAACACTGAAGCTTTCTTT.

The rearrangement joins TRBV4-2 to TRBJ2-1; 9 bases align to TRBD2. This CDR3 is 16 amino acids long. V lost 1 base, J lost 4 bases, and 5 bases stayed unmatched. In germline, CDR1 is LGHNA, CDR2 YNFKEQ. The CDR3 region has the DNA TGTGCCAGCAGCCAAGGAGAGACTAGCGGATACAATGAGCAGTTCTTC. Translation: CASSQGETSGYNEQFF.

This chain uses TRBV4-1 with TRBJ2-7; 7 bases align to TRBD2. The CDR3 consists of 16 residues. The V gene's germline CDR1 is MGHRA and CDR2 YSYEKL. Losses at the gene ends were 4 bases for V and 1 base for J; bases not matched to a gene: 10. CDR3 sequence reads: CASSPGRLARSYEQYF. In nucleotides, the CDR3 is TGCGCCAGCAGCCCAGGTCGACTAGCCCGATCCTACGAGCAGTACTTC.

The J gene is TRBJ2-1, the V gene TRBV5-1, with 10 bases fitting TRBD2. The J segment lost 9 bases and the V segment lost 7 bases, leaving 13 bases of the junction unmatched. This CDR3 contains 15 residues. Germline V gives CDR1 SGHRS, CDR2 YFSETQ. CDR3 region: CASQPASGRIFEQFF. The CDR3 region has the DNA TGCGCCAGCCAACCGGCTAGCGGGAGAATTTTTGAGCAGTTCTTC.

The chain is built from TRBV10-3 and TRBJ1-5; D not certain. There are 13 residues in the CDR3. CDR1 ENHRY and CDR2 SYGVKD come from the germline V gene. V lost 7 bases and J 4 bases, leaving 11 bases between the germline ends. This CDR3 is CAITSGSNQPQHF. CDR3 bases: TGTGCCATCACCTCGGGGAGTAATCAGCCCCAGCATTTT.

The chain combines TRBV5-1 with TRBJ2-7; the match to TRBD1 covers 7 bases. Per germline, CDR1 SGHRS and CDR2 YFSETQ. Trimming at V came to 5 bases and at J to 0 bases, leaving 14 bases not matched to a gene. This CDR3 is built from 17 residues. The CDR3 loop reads CASRQGLISVSSYEQYF. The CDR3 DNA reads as TGCGCCAGCAGACAGGGGTTGATTAGCGTCTCCTCCTACGAGCAGTACTTC.

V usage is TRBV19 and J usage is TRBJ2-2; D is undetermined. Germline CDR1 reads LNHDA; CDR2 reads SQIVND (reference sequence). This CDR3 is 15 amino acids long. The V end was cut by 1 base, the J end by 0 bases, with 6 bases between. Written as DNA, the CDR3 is TGTGCCAGTAGTATAGGTCCCGCGAACACCGGGGAGCTGTTTTTT. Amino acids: CASSIGPANTGELFF.

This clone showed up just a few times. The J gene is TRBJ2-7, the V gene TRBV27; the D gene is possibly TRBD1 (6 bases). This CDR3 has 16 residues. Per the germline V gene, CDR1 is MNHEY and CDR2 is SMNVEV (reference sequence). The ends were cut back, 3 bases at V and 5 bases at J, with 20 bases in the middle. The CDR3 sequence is CASSFGSPGAGDEQYF. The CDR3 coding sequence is TGTGCCAGCAGTTTTGGCTCCCCCGGGGCAGGGGACGAGCAGTACTTC.

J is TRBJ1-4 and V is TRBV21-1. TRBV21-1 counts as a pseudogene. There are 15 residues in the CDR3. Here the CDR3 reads CASSKPCGTYEKLFF. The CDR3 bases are TGTGCCAGCAGCAAACCCTGCGGCACCTATGAAAAACTGTTTTTT.

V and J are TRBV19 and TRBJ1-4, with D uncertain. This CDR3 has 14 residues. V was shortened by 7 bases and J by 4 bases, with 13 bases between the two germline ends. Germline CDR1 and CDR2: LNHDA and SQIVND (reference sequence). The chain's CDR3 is CASTPGGSNEKLFF. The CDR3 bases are TGTGCCAGTACCCCTGGAGGGAGTAATGAAAAACTGTTTTTT.

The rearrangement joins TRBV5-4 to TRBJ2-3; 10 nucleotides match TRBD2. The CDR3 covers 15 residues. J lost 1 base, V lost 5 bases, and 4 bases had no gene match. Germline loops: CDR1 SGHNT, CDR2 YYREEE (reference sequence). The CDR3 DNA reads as TGTGCCAGCAGGGCCGGGACTAGCGGCACAGATACGCAGTATTTT. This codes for CASRAGTSGTDTQYF.

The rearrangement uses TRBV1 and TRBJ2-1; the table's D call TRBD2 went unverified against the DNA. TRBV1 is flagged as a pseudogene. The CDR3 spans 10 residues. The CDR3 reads CTRRLDEQFF. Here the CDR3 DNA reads TGCACCAGACGACTTGATGAGCAGTTCTTC.

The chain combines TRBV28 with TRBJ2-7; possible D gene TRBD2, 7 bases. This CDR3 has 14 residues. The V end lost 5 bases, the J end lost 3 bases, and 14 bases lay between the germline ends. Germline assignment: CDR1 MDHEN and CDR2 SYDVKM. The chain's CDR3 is CASSILGGDYEQYF. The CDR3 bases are TGTGCCAGCAGTATACTAGGGGGGGACTACGAGCAGTACTTC.

The CDR3 bases are TGTGCCAGCTCACCTGGACAGGGTACCTACAATGAGCAGTTCTTC. This sequence encodes CASSPGQGTYNEQFF. This sequence joins TRBV18 and TRBJ2-1; 8 nucleotides align to TRBD1. Trimming took 3 bases from V and 2 from J; bases not matched to a gene: 3. Germline lookup yields CDR1 KGHSH and CDR2 LQKENI. CDR3 length: 15 residues.

CDR3 DNA: TGTGCCATCAGTGAGCAGGGAATCAATCAGCCCCAGCATTTT. This sequence encodes CAISEQGINQPQHF. The chain employs TRBV10-3 and TRBJ1-5, with D perhaps matching TRBD1 (5 bases). CDR1 ENHRY and CDR2 SYGVKD come from the germline V gene. The length of the CDR3 is 14 residues. Between the trimmed V and J ends, which lost 2 bases and 3 bases, there was a span of 8 bases.

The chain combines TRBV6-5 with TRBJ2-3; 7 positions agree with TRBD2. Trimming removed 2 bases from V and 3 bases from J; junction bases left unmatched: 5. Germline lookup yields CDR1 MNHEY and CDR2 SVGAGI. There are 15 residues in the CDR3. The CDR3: CASSYAGVGTDTQYF. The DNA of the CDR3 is TGTGCCAGCAGTTACGCGGGGGTTGGTACAGATACGCAGTATTTT.

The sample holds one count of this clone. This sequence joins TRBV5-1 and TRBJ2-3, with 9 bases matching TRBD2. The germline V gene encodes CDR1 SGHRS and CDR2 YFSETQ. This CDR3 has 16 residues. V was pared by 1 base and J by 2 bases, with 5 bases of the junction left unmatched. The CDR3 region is CASSLMAGGPTDTQYF. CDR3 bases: TGCGCCAGCAGCTTGATGGCGGGAGGGCCCACAGATACGCAGTATTTT.